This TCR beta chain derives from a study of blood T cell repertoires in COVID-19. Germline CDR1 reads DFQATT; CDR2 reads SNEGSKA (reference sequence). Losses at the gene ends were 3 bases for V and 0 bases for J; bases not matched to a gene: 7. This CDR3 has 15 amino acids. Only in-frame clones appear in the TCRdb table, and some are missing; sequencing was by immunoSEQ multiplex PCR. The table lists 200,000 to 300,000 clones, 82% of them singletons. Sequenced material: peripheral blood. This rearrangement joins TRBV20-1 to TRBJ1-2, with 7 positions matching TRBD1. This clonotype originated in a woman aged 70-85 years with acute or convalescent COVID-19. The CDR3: CSASGQVGANYGYTF. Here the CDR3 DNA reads TGCAGTGCTAGTGGACAGGTCGGAGCTAACTATGGCTACACCTTC.